This T cell receptor (beta chain) was retrieved from a study of T cell responses to AZD1222 COVID-19 vaccine. General study findings and limits: Nearly half of spike-specific TCRs reportedly target variant regions that are unmutated in the B.1.351 and B.1.1.7 variants. Donors were chiefly white British, with a greater number of females, and clonal diversity was perhaps underestimated.

About this clone: Its antigen remains unknown.

The CDR3 is 16 residues long. Assay: immunoSEQ multiplex PCR; the TCRdb copy retains only in-frame clones and omits some. The repertoire consists of more than 75,000 clones, with roughly 90% occurring once and the leading ten covering roughly 24%. Sequences were derived from peripheral blood, sampled on day 0 of AZD1222 vaccination. The source is an adult in good health. The J gene is TRBJ2-7, the V gene TRBV1. TRBV1 constitutes a pseudogene. The CDR3 protein is CTSSQDGPGPYYEQYF. As DNA, the CDR3 is TGCACCAGCAGCCAAGATGGGCCCGGGCCTTATTACGAGCAGTACTTC.